This is a list of T cell receptor beta chains from one sample in a study of regulatory T cells in long-lasting Graves disease. A single record per CDR3 protein comes from TCRdb applying MiXCR to the multiplex PCR reads. This table has 300,000 to 500,000 distinct CDR3 sequences, less than 25% appearing once. The starting material was peripheral blood mononuclear cells (PBMCs), obtained when the disease was refractory, from a patient treated with antithyroid drugs. The receptor set was obtained from a female donor with Graves disease. Each CDR3 is given with its conserved first and last residue. The D gene is left open where the match is weak. Size tells how often a clone was seen (once, few, many) or the class of an expanded clone, and some rows leave it out.

TRBV7-2	TRBJ2-4	many	NA	CASSFGASLQNIQYF	TGTGCCAGCAGCTTCGGAGCGAGCCTACAAAACATTCAGTACTTC
TRBV4-2	TRBJ1-4	few	NA	CASSPRQLDEKLFF	TGTGCCAGCAGCCCACGACAGCTGGATGAAAAACTGTTTTTT
TRBV7-9	TRBJ2-7	NA	NA	CASSPNRDGYEQYF	TGTGCCAGCAGCCCGAACAGGGATGGCTACGAGCAGTACTTC
TRBV13	TRBJ1-1	many	TRBD1	CASSTGQGIGTEAFF	TGTGCCAGCAGCACCGGACAGGGAATAGGCACTGAAGCTTTCTTT
TRBV7-9	TRBJ2-7	NA	TRBD1	CASTGTGFPYEQYF	TGTGCCAGCACTGGGACAGGGTTCCCCTACGAGCAGTACTTC
TRBV20-1	TRBJ2-2	NA	TRBD2	CSAGTTLTGELFF	TGCAGTGCGGGGACTACTCTCACCGGGGAGCTGTTTTTT
TRBV11-2	TRBJ2-7	NA	TRBD2	CASSLGTSQVDEQYF	TGTGCCAGCAGCTTGGGGACTAGCCAAGTCGACGAGCAGTACTTC
TRBV7-9	TRBJ2-7	few	NA	CASSLDGDHEQYF	TGTGCCAGCAGCTTAGACGGGGACCACGAGCAGTACTTC
TRBV11-3	TRBJ2-2	many	TRBD1	CASSQLQGATGELFF	TGTGCCAGCAGCCAACTACAGGGGGCAACCGGGGAGCTGTTTTTT
TRBV12-3/TRBV12-4	TRBJ1-1	NA	TRBD1	CASRTGGEGLGTEAFF	TGTGCCAGCAGGACAGGGGGCGAGGGGTTGGGCACTGAAGCTTTCTTT
TRBV6-1	TRBJ1-2	many	TRBD1	CASSGEPDRVYGYTF	TGTGCCAGCAGTGGCGAACCCGACAGGGTCTATGGCTACACCTTC
TRBV7-3	TRBJ2-7	NA	NA	CATQPNRGCEQYF	TGTGCCACTCAACCTAACCGGGGTTGCGAGCAGTACTTC
TRBV24-1	TRBJ2-1	NA	TRBD1	CATSDRAPTGAHYNEQFF	TGTGCCACCAGTGATCGAGCCCCTACAGGGGCCCACTACAATGAGCAGTTCTTC
TRBV27	TRBJ2-7	NA	TRBD2	CASSTPGLAGEQYF	TGTGCCAGCAGTACCCCCGGACTAGCGGGTGAGCAGTACTTC
TRBV7-8	TRBJ2-5	many	NA	CASSSGTGGGETQYF	TGTGCCAGCAGCAGCGGGACAGGCGGGGGAGAGACCCAGTACTTC
TRBV11-2	TRBJ2-7	NA	TRBD1	CASSVSGTGRYEQYF	TGTGCCAGCAGTGTGAGCGGGACAGGGCGTTACGAGCAGTACTTC
TRBV6-1	TRBJ2-7	many	TRBD1	CASRTRTGGVSYEQYF	TGTGCCAGCAGAACCCGGACAGGGGGCGTATCCTACGAGCAGTACTTC
TRBV4-3	TRBJ1-1	NA	NA	CASSQDGQMNTEAFF	TGCGCCAGCAGCCAAGACGGGCAGATGAACACTGAAGCTTTCTTT
TRBV18	TRBJ2-2	NA	NA	CASSPRRDPNTGELFF	TGTGCCAGCTCACCACGCAGGGATCCGAACACCGGGGAGCTGTTTTTT
TRBV7-9	TRBJ2-3	NA	NA	CASRHPEDSTDTQYF	TGTGCCAGCAGGCACCCAGAGGATAGCACAGATACGCAGTATTTT
TRBV2	TRBJ1-5	NA	NA	CASSEGQLIYSNQPQHF	TGTGCCAGCAGTGAAGGACAGCTCATCTATAGCAATCAGCCCCAGCATTTT
TRBV20-1	TRBJ1-1	many	NA	CSARVGTRGLNTEAFF	TGCAGTGCTAGAGTGGGGACCAGGGGACTGAACACTGAAGCTTTCTTT
TRBV12-3/TRBV12-4	TRBJ2-7	NA	NA	CASSSFSLHEQYF	TGTGCCAGCAGTTCTTTTTCTCTCCACGAGCAGTACTTC
TRBV12-3/TRBV12-4	TRBJ1-2	many	NA	CASSVDGDTNYGYTF	TGTGCCAGCAGCGTCGATGGTGACACTAACTATGGCTACACCTTC
TRBV15	TRBJ1-4	many	NA	CATSRVAGVTNEKLFF	TGTGCCACCAGCAGAGTGGCCGGGGTTACTAATGAAAAACTGTTTTTT
TRBV7-2	TRBJ2-7	many	NA	CASSRQGFAQYF	TGTGCCAGCAGCCGCCAGGGGTTTGCGCAGTACTTC
TRBV6-5	TRBJ1-2	NA	TRBD1	CASSYSTQGGGYTF	TGTGCCAGCAGTTACTCGACACAGGGGGGTGGCTACACCTTC
TRBV20-1	TRBJ2-4	NA	NA	CSASQIAGMSNIQYF	TGCAGTGCTAGTCAAATCGCGGGCATGAGCAACATTCAGTACTTC
TRBV6-1	TRBJ2-3	NA	NA	CASSEGGGARDTQYF	TGTGCCAGCAGTGAAGGGGGGGGGGCGCGAGATACGCAGTATTTT
TRBV2	TRBJ1-4	many	NA	CASTSGQGAGEKLFF	TGTGCCAGCACGTCAGGGCAGGGTGCTGGTGAAAAACTGTTTTTT
TRBV25-1	TRBJ2-5	NA	NA	CASAREAFETQYF	TGTGCCAGCGCGAGAGAGGCATTCGAGACCCAGTACTTC
TRBV6-1	TRBJ1-4	NA	NA	CASSSRAGGGKLFF	TGTGCCAGCAGCTCCCGGGCCGGCGGGGGAAAACTGTTTTTT
TRBV6-1	TRBJ2-7	few	NA	CASCPELASSYEQYF	TGTGCCAGCTGTCCGGAGCTTGCCAGCTCCTACGAGCAGTACTTC
TRBV29-1	TRBJ1-2	many	NA	CSVEVWNYGYTF	TGCAGCGTTGAAGTTTGGAACTATGGCTACACCTTC
TRBV13	TRBJ2-1	many	NA	CASSPSPIGNEQFF	TGTGCCAGCAGCCCCAGCCCTATCGGGAATGAGCAGTTCTTC
TRBV20-1	TRBJ2-7	few	TRBD2	CSANKPGLATYEQYF	TGCAGTGCAAATAAACCGGGACTAGCAACCTACGAGCAGTACTTC
TRBV6-1	TRBJ1-5	many	NA	CASSDTRERPQHF	TGTGCCAGCAGCGATACCAGAGAGCGGCCCCAGCATTTT
TRBV27	TRBJ2-5	many	NA	CASSFSGGAQETQYF	TGTGCCAGCAGTTTTTCAGGGGGGGCCCAAGAGACCCAGTACTTC
TRBV10-3	TRBJ2-3	NA	TRBD1	CAISDPKTGFTDTQYF	TGTGCCATCAGTGACCCTAAGACAGGGTTCACAGATACGCAGTATTTT
TRBV7-9	TRBJ1-2	NA	TRBD1	CASSLPPGQEYGYTF	TGTGCCAGCAGCCTCCCCCCGGGACAGGAATATGGCTACACCTTC
TRBV28	TRBJ1-2	many	NA	CASSSLDNNYGYTF	TGTGCCAGCAGTTCACTAGACAATAACTATGGCTACACCTTC
TRBV2	TRBJ1-2	many	TRBD1	CASSLKTGGGFGYTF	TGTGCCAGCAGTCTCAAGACAGGGGGCGGATTTGGCTACACCTTC
TRBV7-2	TRBJ2-7	few	NA	CASSSYYGGYEQYF	TGTGCCAGCAGCTCTTACTACGGAGGCTACGAGCAGTACTTC
TRBV7-8	TRBJ1-2	many	TRBD1	CASSSQSGTGGAVGYTF	TGTGCCAGCAGCTCCCAATCCGGGACAGGGGGCGCGGTCGGCTACACCTTC
TRBV28	TRBJ2-7	many	NA	CASSFIRNPYEQYF	TGTGCCAGCAGTTTTATTAGGAATCCCTACGAGCAGTACTTC
TRBV20-1	TRBJ2-7	NA	TRBD1	CSALRPDGQGGPSIF	TGCAGTGCTCTAAGGCCCGATGGACAGGGTGGCCCCAGTATCTTC
TRBV20-1	TRBJ1-5	NA	NA	CSASPRGTRVNQPQHF	TGCAGTGCTAGTCCCAGAGGGACAAGGGTTAATCAGCCCCAGCATTTT
TRBV6-1	TRBJ1-5	many	TRBD1	CASRGQGGQPQHF	TGTGCCAGCCGAGGACAGGGAGGTCAGCCCCAGCATTTT
TRBV19	TRBJ1-1	many	NA	CASSPILPTEAFF	TGTGCCAGTAGTCCCATTCTACCCACTGAAGCTTTCTTT
TRBV12-3/TRBV12-4	TRBJ1-1	many	NA	CASSRDMNTEAFF	TGTGCCAGCAGCCGGGACATGAACACTGAAGCTTTCTTT
TRBV7-2	TRBJ2-4	NA	TRBD2	CASSLLAGGGKNIQYF	TGTGCCAGCAGCTTACTAGCGGGGGGGGGCAAAAACATTCAGTACTTC
TRBV5-6	TRBJ2-7	NA	TRBD1	CASSSYDRGFHEQYF	TGTGCCAGCAGTTCGTACGACAGGGGATTCCACGAGCAGTACTTC
TRBV28	TRBJ2-5	many	TRBD2	CASSLPSGSGETQYF	TGTGCCAGCAGTTTGCCTAGCGGGAGCGGAGAGACCCAGTACTTC
TRBV19	TRBJ1-4	few	NA	CASSSTLLGEKLFF	TGTGCCAGTAGTAGCACCCTTCTAGGTGAAAAACTGTTTTTT